A selection of T cell receptor beta chains follows, all from one sample in a study of OX40 agonist ivuxolimab in advanced cancers. Clones were sequenced by immunoSEQ multiplex PCR, and TCRdb holds only the in-frame ones, with some missing. The sample holds about 50,000 clones, about 88% seen once. The sample in question was CD4+ or CD8+ T cells sorted from blood, obtained in a trial of the OX40 agonist ivuxolimab. The receptor source for this set is an adult with an advanced solid tumor such as melanoma, head and neck, liver or kidney cancer. Both conserved end residues are part of each CDR3. Fields, in order: D gene, V gene, J gene, clone size, CDR3 DNA, CDR3 protein. The D gene is left open where the match is weak. Only part of the rows carry a size: once, few, many, or a class if the clone is expanded.

TRBD2	TRBV5-5	TRBJ2-3	NA	TGTGCCAGCAGCTTTACTAGCGGGAGTACAGATACGCAGTATTTT	CASSFTSGSTDTQYF
TRBD1	TRBV18	TRBJ1-5	NA	TGTGCCAGCTCACCATATGGGACAGATCAGCCCCAGCATTTT	CASSPYGTDQPQHF
NA	TRBV11-2	TRBJ2-7	NA	TGTGCCAGCAGCCTTCCAAGACAACCCCACGAGCAGTACTTC	CASSLPRQPHEQYF
NA	TRBV9	TRBJ1-6	NA	TGTGCCAGCAGCGTGGGGTGGGAAAATTCACCCCTCCACTTT	CASSVGWENSPLHF
NA	TRBV6-1	TRBJ1-6	few	TGTGCCAGCAGTGAACGGACACCTCCTCACCGCGGTTCACCCCTCCACTTT	CASSERTPPHRGSPLHF
TRBD2	TRBV5-4	TRBJ2-7	NA	TGTGCCAGCAGCCTTGCGGGAGGTTTGTACGAGCAGTACTTC	CASSLAGGLYEQYF
NA	TRBV2	TRBJ1-1	NA	TGTGCCAGCAGTGAAAGGTCGGCAGGGCCCACTGAAGCTTTCTTT	CASSERSAGPTEAFF
TRBD1	TRBV9	TRBJ2-3	NA	TGTGCCAGCAGCGCAGTTGGACAGGGGAATTCCGATACGCAGTATTTT	CASSAVGQGNSDTQYF
NA	TRBV19	TRBJ2-6	NA	TGTGCCAGGAGACAGCACTCTGGGGCCAACGTCCTGACTTTC	CARRQHSGANVLTF
NA	TRBV7-9	TRBJ2-4	NA	TGTGCCAGCAGCTGGGACATGTCAGCCAAAAACATTCAGTACTTC	CASSWDMSAKNIQYF
NA	TRBV28	TRBJ1-6	NA	TGTGCCAGCATCAATCGGGGGGGTTCTTATTCACCCCTCCACTTT	CASINRGGSYSPLHF
NA	TRBV18	TRBJ2-1	NA	TGTGCCAGCTCAGGGGGTACGAGCTCCTACAATGAGCAGTTCTTC	CASSGGTSSYNEQFF
TRBD2	TRBV19	TRBJ2-5	few	TGTGCCAGTAGTCCCGGGACTAGCGGGGGCCTACAAGAGACCCAGTACTTC	CASSPGTSGGLQETQYF
NA	TRBV6-5	TRBJ2-3	medium-sized	TGTGCCAGCAGCCCGAACGGGGGGCCCACAGATACGCAGTATTTT	CASSPNGGPTDTQYF
NA	TRBV30	TRBJ2-5	NA	TGTGCCTGGGAAAGGGGGCTAGCGGCCCAAGAGACCCAGTACTTC	CAWERGLAAQETQYF
NA	TRBV15	TRBJ1-1	NA	TGTGCCACCAGCAGAGATCGAACCAAGGGCACTGAAGCTTTCTTT	CATSRDRTKGTEAFF
NA	TRBV5-5	TRBJ2-7	NA	TGTGCCAGCAGCTTGAGTTTCGCAGGATCCTACGAGCAGTACTTC	CASSLSFAGSYEQYF